Each of the 25 T cell receptor beta chains below was sequenced from the same sample in a study of blood T cell repertoires in COVID-19. Clones were read by immunoSEQ multiplex PCR, and TCRdb kept only the in-frame ones, dropping some. The sample lists about 260,000 clones; more than 75% were seen once. Material: peripheral blood. The source of these receptors is a man aged 40-49 years who had recovered from COVID-19.

The CDR3 reads CASSEQVNSPLHF. The CDR3 nucleotides read TGTGCCAGCAGTGAACAGGTGAATTCACCCCTCCACTTT. The V gene is TRBV2, the J gene TRBJ1-6, with D uncertain. V was shortened by 2 bases and J by 7 bases, with 6 bases between the two germline ends. This CDR3 is built from 13 residues. Germline V lookup: CDR1 SNHLY, CDR2 FYNNEI.

The J gene is TRBJ1-2, the V gene TRBV5-6, with D unresolved. Deletions cut 4 bases from V and 4 bases from J, with 8 bases between. This CDR3 comprises 12 residues. CDR1 is SGHDT and CDR2 is YYEEEE in the germline V gene. The CDR3 loop is CASSLPGYGYTF. Written as DNA, the CDR3 is TGTGCCAGCAGCCTCCCGGGCTATGGCTACACCTTC.

V gene TRBV11-2 combines with J gene TRBJ2-5; 9 bases match TRBD2. This CDR3 region has 15 residues. Germline V CDR1 and CDR2: SGHAT, FQNNGV. With 1 base clipped from V and 4 bases from J, the junction kept 4 bases outside the gene matches. The CDR3 is CASSLVAGVLETQYF. The CDR3 coding sequence is TGTGCCAGCAGCTTAGTAGCGGGAGTATTAGAGACCCAGTACTTC.

J is TRBJ2-7 and V is TRBV18; 7 bases are a match to TRBD1. The CDR3 is 13 residues long. Losses at the gene ends were 6 bases for V and 3 bases for J; bases not matched to a gene: 5. Germline V gene data show CDR1 as KGHSH and CDR2 as LQKENI. As DNA, the CDR3 is TGTGCCAGCTCGAGGGACAGAGTCTACGAGCAGTACTTC. Encoded protein: CASSRDRVYEQYF.

The V call is TRBV5-4, the J call TRBJ1-6; maybe TRBD1 (5 bases). Germline CDR1 is SGHNT and CDR2 is YYREEE (reference sequence). V lost 0 bases, J lost 9 bases, and 10 bases lay in between. This CDR3 is built from 14 residues. CDR3 DNA sequence: TGTGCCAGCAGCTTGGAGGGGCTTGGTTCACCCCTCCACTTT. It yields the protein CASSLEGLGSPLHF.

J is TRBJ2-1 and V is TRBV7-9; 7 bases match TRBD2. The germline V gene encodes CDR1 SEHNR and CDR2 FQNEAQ (reference sequence). The CDR3 covers 15 residues. V trimming: 0 bases; J trimming: 3 bases; junction bases outside the gene matches: 2. The CDR3 bases are TGTGCCAGCAGCTTAGCTAGCGGGTTCTACAATGAGCAGTTCTTC. This sequence encodes CASSLASGFYNEQFF.

The chain couples TRBV5-4 to TRBJ1-2; D uncertain. Trimming cost V 1 base and J 5 bases, with 6 bases left between them. The CDR3 sequence is 12 residues long. Germline-derived CDR1 and CDR2 are SGHNT and YYREEE (reference sequence). CDR3 sequence: CASSLTGYGYTF. The CDR3 DNA follows: TGTGCCAGCAGCTTGACGGGTTATGGCTACACCTTC.

The chain couples TRBV18 to TRBJ2-7; 11 bases are a match to TRBD2. Unmatched junction bases numbered 6, after V lost 6 bases and J lost 2 bases. Germline V CDR1 and CDR2: KGHSH, LQKENI. The CDR3 sequence is 15 residues long. This chain's CDR3 is CASSPRLAGTYEQYF. The DNA for the CDR3 is TGTGCCAGCTCGCCGCGACTAGCGGGGACCTACGAGCAGTACTTC.

This clone has only a few counts. This CDR3 reads CASSHQGLKNTEAFF. Here the CDR3 DNA reads TGTGCCAGCAGTCACCAGGGACTTAAGAACACTGAAGCTTTCTTT. The V gene is TRBV6-5, the J gene TRBJ1-1; possible D gene TRBD1, 5 bases. Looked up from germline, CDR1 is MNHEY and CDR2 is SVGAGI. Deletions cut 5 bases from V and 1 base from J, with 14 bases between. The CDR3 contains 15 residues.

V and J are TRBV11-2 and TRBJ2-6, with TRBD1 identical over 12 bases. CDR1 is SGHAT and CDR2 is FQNNGV in the germline V gene. With V trimmed by 5 bases and J by 1 base, 6 bases remained unmatched. The CDR3 runs to 18 residues. This CDR3 is CASSRVGQGASGANVLTF. CDR3 nucleotides: TGTGCCAGCAGCCGGGTGGGACAGGGGGCTTCTGGGGCCAACGTCCTGACTTTC. Supplemented by reference TRBV11-2 and TRBJ2-6, the full variable domain reads EAGVAQSPRYKIIEKRQSVAFWCNPISGHATLYWYQQILGQGPKLLIQFQNNGVVDDSQLPKDRFSAERLKGVDSTLKIQPAKLEDSAVYLCASSRVGQGASGANVLTFGAGSRLTVL.

The chain uses TRBV4-3 and TRBJ2-5; 7 positions match TRBD1. CDR3 length: 16 amino acids. CDR1 and CDR2 (germline): LGHNA, YSLEER. J gave up 3 bases and V 0 bases, and 7 bases lay outside the gene matches. In nucleotides, the CDR3 is TGCGCCAGCAGCCAAGACCTGCACAGGGGAGAAGAGACCCAGTACTTC. Translating it yields CASSQDLHRGEETQYF.

Only a few counts were recorded for this clone. The chain has TRBV6-2 or TRBV6-3 and TRBJ1-5; D call uncertain. The CDR3 covers 12 residues. The germline gives CDR1 MNHEY, CDR2 SVGEGT. V was clipped by 7 bases and J by 10 bases, with 14 bases between them. The CDR3 coding sequence is TGTGCCAGCAACCCCGGGGTTCTACCCCAGCATTTT. It specifies CASNPGVLPQHF.

The genes are TRBV30 and TRBJ2-3; D uncertain. Trimming left V 6 bases short and J 1 base short, with 8 bases between. The CDR3 is 12 amino acids. Germline V lookup: CDR1 GTSNPN, CDR2 SVGIG (reference sequence). The CDR3 sequence is CACQVGTDTQYF. Written as DNA, the CDR3 is TGTGCCTGTCAAGTAGGCACAGATACGCAGTATTTT.

The J gene is TRBJ1-2, the V gene TRBV6-2 or TRBV6-3; TRBD1 agrees at 9 bases. CDR3 size: 19 residues. The germline V gene encodes CDR1 MNHEY and CDR2 SVGEGT. After removal of 2 bases from V and 4 bases from J, the junction contained 17 bases not matched to a gene. The CDR3 loop reads CASSYLPLRTGANGYGYTF. DNA of the CDR3: TGTGCCAGCAGTTACCTGCCCCTTAGGACAGGGGCGAATGGCTATGGCTACACCTTC.

This chain links TRBV5-4 with TRBJ1-2; the match to TRBD1 covers 9 bases. The CDR3 covers 16 residues. With V trimmed by 1 base and J by 2 bases, 6 bases remained unmatched. Germline CDR1 SGHNT, CDR2 YYREEE (reference sequence). DNA for the CDR3: TGTGCCAGCAGCTTGCCGGGGACAGGGCCGAACTATGGCTACACCTTC. It is translated as CASSLPGTGPNYGYTF.

This chain connects TRBV12-5 to TRBJ2-1; possibly TRBD1 for D (6 bases). Trimming left V 5 bases short and J 4 bases short, with 15 bases between. CDR3 length: 15 amino acids. Germline V gives CDR1 LGHNT, CDR2 FRNRAP. CDR3 DNA sequence: TGTGCTAGTGGTGTACAGGGCGCCACATACAATGAGCAGTTCTTC. Protein: CASGVQGATYNEQFF. Full variable domain (missing parts from reference TRBV12-5 and TRBJ2-1): DARVTQTPRHKVTEMGQEVTMRCQPILGHNTVFWYRQTMMQGLELLAYFRNRAPLDDSGMPKDRFSAEMPDATLATLKIQPSEPRDSAVYFCASGVQGATYNEQFFGPGTRLTVL.

This clone turned up a few times. The V gene is TRBV6-5, the J gene TRBJ2-1; 11 bases map to TRBD2. This CDR3 has 16 amino acids. Germline V CDR1 and CDR2: MNHEY, SVGAGI. The ends lost 4 bases at V and 2 bases at J; junction bases unmatched: 4. The CDR3 DNA reads as TGTGCCAGCAGTTTTCCGGGACTAGCGGCCTACAATGAGCAGTTCTTC. This encodes CASSFPGLAAYNEQFF.

The chain recombines TRBV12-3 or TRBV12-4 with TRBJ1-2; D is perhaps TRBD1 (6 bases). This CDR3 spans 13 amino acids. V was trimmed by 3 bases and J by 4 bases, leaving 9 bases between them. The CDR3: CASSFRGGYGYTF. In DNA form, the CDR3 reads TGTGCCAGCAGTTTCAGGGGCGGCTATGGCTACACCTTC.

The rearrangement uses TRBV4-1 and TRBJ2-3; D is undetermined. Germline V gives CDR1 MGHRA, CDR2 YSYEKL. This CDR3 region has 14 residues. V was clipped by 1 base and J by 5 bases, with 10 bases between them. CDR3: CASSQVRTGDTQYF. The CDR3 DNA reads as TGCGCCAGCAGCCAAGTTCGCACCGGAGATACGCAGTATTTT.

The J gene is TRBJ2-2, the V gene TRBV5-4; 15 bases agree with TRBD2. This CDR3 spans 18 amino acids. J gave up 0 bases and V 5 bases, and 5 bases lay outside the gene matches. CDR1 is SGHNT and CDR2 is YYREEE in the germline V gene (reference sequence). The CDR3 reads CASSFGLAGGPNTGELFF. The DNA for the CDR3 is TGTGCCAGCAGTTTTGGACTAGCGGGAGGGCCGAACACCGGGGAGCTGTTTTTT.

This chain connects TRBV9 to TRBJ2-5; 12 nucleotides align to TRBD2. CDR1 and CDR2 from the germline V gene are SGDLS and YYNGEE. The trim removed 0 bases at V and 5 bases at J, leaving 5 bases unmatched. The CDR3 length is 16 residues. The CDR3 region has the DNA TGTGCCAGCAGCGTAGGGGCTAGCGGGGGGGACGAGACCCAGTACTTC. As protein: CASSVGASGGDETQYF.

The chain uses TRBV11-2 and TRBJ2-7; 9 bases are shared with TRBD1. J gave up 4 bases and V 6 bases, and 10 bases lay outside the gene matches. From germline, CDR1 is SGHAT and CDR2 FQNNGV. The CDR3 runs 15 residues. In nucleotides, the CDR3 is TGTGCCAGCAGTAGCGCGGGACAGGGCACTTACGAGCAGTACTTC. Its protein product is CASSSAGQGTYEQYF. The whole variable domain, remainder taken from reference TRBV11-2 and TRBJ2-7, is EAGVAQSPRYKIIEKRQSVAFWCNPISGHATLYWYQQILGQGPKLLIQFQNNGVVDDSQLPKDRFSAERLKGVDSTLKIQPAKLEDSAVYLCASSSAGQGTYEQYFGPGTRLTVT.

The rearrangement links TRBV29-1 to TRBJ1-1, with D unclear. V was pared by 5 bases and J by 1 base, with 17 bases between. This CDR3 comprises 15 residues. Germline assignment: CDR1 SQVTM and CDR2 ANQGSEA. The CDR3 nucleotides read TGCAGCGTTTCTGGAACACCGAGAGGGAACACTGAAGCTTTCTTT. Its translation: CSVSGTPRGNTEAFF.

The chain combines TRBV6-5 with TRBJ1-4; D remains ambiguous. This CDR3 contains 14 residues. V was clipped by 8 bases and J by 7 bases, with 17 bases between them. The germline CDR1 and CDR2 sequences are MNHEY and SVGAGI. The CDR3 loop reads CASGRRPFFEKLFF. CDR3 DNA sequence: TGTGCCAGCGGGCGAAGGCCTTTCTTTGAAAAACTGTTTTTT.

The chain's CDR3 is CSVETGGSYNEQFF. CDR3 bases: TGCAGCGTTGAAACGGGAGGGTCCTACAATGAGCAGTTCTTC. The J gene is TRBJ2-1, the V gene TRBV29-1; 8 bases line up with TRBD2. V trimming: 2 bases; J trimming: 1 base; junction bases outside the gene matches: 1. Per germline, CDR1 SQVTM and CDR2 ANQGSEA. The CDR3 length is 14 residues.